Listed below are T cell receptor beta chains from one sample, sequenced in a study of metastatic and nonmetastatic thyroid tumors. TCRdb re-called clones via MiXCR from the PCR reads. The top ten clones hold 3% of a sample with approximately 35,000 clones, around 23% of them seen once. Sequenced input: tumor tissue. These receptor sequences come from a male donor with papillary thyroid cancer or a benign thyroid nodule (not recorded which). Some clones in this sample may be carry-over from other donors' samples. CDR3s include the opening cysteine and the closing phenylalanine or tryptophan.

>TRBV28|TRBJ1-6
CASSLSGSNSSLHF
>TRBV20-1|TRBJ2-7
CSARREGALYEQYF
>TRBV19|TRBJ1-5
CASSISQTNQPQHF
>TRBV20-1|TRBJ1-5
CSARARAGYSNQPQHF
>TRBV18|TRBJ2-7
CASSPLADQVLEQYF
>TRBV28|TRBJ2-1
CASAKQEGANNEQFF
>TRBV4-3|TRBJ1-6
CASSQDSLNINSPFHF
>TRBV12-5|TRBJ2-7
CASGRGGTGYEQYF
>TRBV5-1|TRBJ2-2
CASSLGGVTGELFF
>TRBV28|TRBJ2-1
CASLQQGTYNEQFF
>TRBV5-1|TRBJ2-5
CASRREETQYF
>TRBV5-4|TRBJ2-2
CASSLGETGELFF
>TRBV10-1|TRBJ2-1
CASSELQGISYNEQFF
>TRBV11-2|TRBJ1-1
CASSPLTGGTEAFF
>TRBV11-2|TRBJ2-2
CASSFRRRVGGELFF
>TRBV28|TRBJ1-5
CATLGQGAGQPQHF
>TRBV3-1|TRBJ2-1
CASSYQGLEQFF
>TRBV20-1|TRBJ2-7
CSASTSGSISYEQYF
>TRBV5-1|TRBJ2-1
CASSLSSASEQFF
>TRBV12-3/TRBV12-4|TRBJ1-1
CAVSLLTEAFF
>TRBV19|TRBJ2-3
CASRRTSGRSDTQYF
>TRBV20-1|TRBJ1-1
CSATGGNTEAFF
>TRBV28|TRBJ1-6
CASKDRNSPLHF
>TRBV18|TRBJ1-1
CATARGDTEAFF
>TRBV28|TRBJ2-7
CASRELAGSSYEQYF
>TRBV20-1|TRBJ2-7
CSATGLAEQYF
>TRBV19|TRBJ2-2
CASSRDSGTGELFF
>TRBV20-1|TRBJ2-1
CSARGLAGSNEQFF
>TRBV28|TRBJ1-4
CASSLQEKLFF
>TRBV20-1|TRBJ2-1
CSASPLGEQFF
>TRBV20-1|TRBJ2-3
CSARAYGWTSGSSADTQYF
>TRBV6-1|TRBJ2-5
CASSHSTQETQYF
>TRBV28|TRBJ2-7
CASSYQGSQGSYSEQYF
>TRBV2|TRBJ2-1
CASSDTRGINEQFF
>TRBV20-1|TRBJ1-1
CSARRQTNTEAFF
>TRBV6-4|TRBJ2-7
CASRRSGLYEQYF